This T cell receptor (beta chain) was recovered during a study of blood T cells in healthy people across ages. Combining a sample-barcoded 5' primer with a J-beta primer mix, a second PCR ran for roughly 7 to 12 cycles. TCRdb processed the 5' RACE reads anew with MiXCR; each CDR3 protein has one entry. Of approximately 800,000 distinct CDR3 sequences listed, about 62% are singletons. The CDR3 sequence is 15 residues long. Germline values: CDR1 MNHEY, CDR2 SMNVEV (reference sequence). Trimming at V came to 5 bases and at J to 2 bases, leaving 4 bases not matched to a gene. This sequence was found in a man younger than 45 in good health. The rearrangement links TRBV27 to TRBJ1-1, with 11 positions matching TRBD1. The sequenced material came from blood. The CDR3 nucleotides read TGTGCCAGCAGTGAGGACAGGGGGCTTAACACTGAAGCTTTCTTT. It codes for CASSEDRGLNTEAFF.